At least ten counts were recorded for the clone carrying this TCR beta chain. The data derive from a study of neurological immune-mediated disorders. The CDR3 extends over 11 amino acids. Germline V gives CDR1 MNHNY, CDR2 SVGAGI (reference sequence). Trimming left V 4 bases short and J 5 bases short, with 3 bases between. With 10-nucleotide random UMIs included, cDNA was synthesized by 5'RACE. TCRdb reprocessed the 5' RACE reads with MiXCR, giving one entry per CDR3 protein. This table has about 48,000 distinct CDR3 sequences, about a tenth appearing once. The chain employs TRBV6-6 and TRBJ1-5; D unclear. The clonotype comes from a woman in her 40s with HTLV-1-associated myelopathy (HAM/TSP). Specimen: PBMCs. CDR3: CASSSHQPQHF. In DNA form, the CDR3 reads TGTGCCAGCAGTTCCCATCAGCCCCAGCATTTT.